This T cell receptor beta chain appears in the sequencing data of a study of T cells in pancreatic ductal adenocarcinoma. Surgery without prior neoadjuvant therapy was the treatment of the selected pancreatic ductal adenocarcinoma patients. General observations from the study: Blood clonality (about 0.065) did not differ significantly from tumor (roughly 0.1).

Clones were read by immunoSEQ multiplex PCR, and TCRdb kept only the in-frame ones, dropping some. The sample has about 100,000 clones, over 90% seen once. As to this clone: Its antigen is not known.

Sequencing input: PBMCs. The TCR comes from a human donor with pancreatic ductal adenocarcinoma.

The DNA for the CDR3 is TGTGCCAGCAGTCCCCAAGGGCGGGAGGACAATGAGCAGTTCTTC. Protein product: CASSPQGREDNEQFF. The chain joins TRBV4-2 to TRBJ2-1; 8 nucleotides match TRBD2. Trimming cost V 6 bases and J 5 bases; bases outside gene matches: 9. This CDR3 has 15 amino acids. Germline V gene sequence: CDR1 LGHNA, CDR2 YNFKEQ.